This T cell receptor (beta chain) was sequenced in a study of T-cell memory formation after mild COVID-19. Per germline, CDR1 DFQATT and CDR2 SNEGSKA (reference sequence). The CDR3 runs 14 residues. V was cut by 5 bases and J by 0 bases, with 10 bases left in between. The study's findings and limits: Confirmation of SARS-CoV-2 specificity was lacking for second-wave clones peaking day 37. CD8+ contracting clones occupied EMRA, while CD4+ ones occupied mainly CM and EM. Clones contracting day 15 to 85 were balanced CD4/CD8; later expanders leaned CD4+.

Regarding this clonotype: No antigen is known for it.

Each CDR3 protein is one row after TCRdb ran MiXCR on the 5' RACE reads. The sample includes some 150,000 distinct CDR3 sequences, roughly 21% of them seen just once. This TCR was sampled from an adult woman who had mild COVID-19 (a few samples of this study predate the infection). Cell type and time point are not known. This chain joins TRBV20-1 and TRBJ2-2; the D gene is possibly TRBD2 (6 bases). The sequenced material came from PBMCs or a T cell subset sorted from them (not recorded which). The chain's CDR3 is CSASSETNTGELFF. In DNA form, the CDR3 reads TGCAGTGCTTCTAGCGAGACGAACACCGGGGAGCTGTTTTTT.